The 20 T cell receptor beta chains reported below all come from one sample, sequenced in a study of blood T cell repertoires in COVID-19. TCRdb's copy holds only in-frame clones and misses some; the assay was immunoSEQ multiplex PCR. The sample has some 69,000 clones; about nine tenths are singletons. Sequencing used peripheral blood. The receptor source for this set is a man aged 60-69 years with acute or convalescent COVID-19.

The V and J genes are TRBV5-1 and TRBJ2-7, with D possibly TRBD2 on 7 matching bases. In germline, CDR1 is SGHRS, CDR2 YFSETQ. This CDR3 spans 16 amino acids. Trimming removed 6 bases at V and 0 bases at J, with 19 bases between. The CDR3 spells CASKGGGAESSYEQYF. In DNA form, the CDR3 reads TGCGCCAGCAAGGGGGGGGGAGCGGAGAGCTCCTACGAGCAGTACTTC.

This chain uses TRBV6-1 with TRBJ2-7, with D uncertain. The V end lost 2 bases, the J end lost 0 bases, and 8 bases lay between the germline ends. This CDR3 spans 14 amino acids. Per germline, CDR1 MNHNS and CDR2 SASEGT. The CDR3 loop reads CASSESLFSYEQYF. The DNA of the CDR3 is TGTGCCAGCAGTGAATCTCTATTCTCCTACGAGCAGTACTTC.

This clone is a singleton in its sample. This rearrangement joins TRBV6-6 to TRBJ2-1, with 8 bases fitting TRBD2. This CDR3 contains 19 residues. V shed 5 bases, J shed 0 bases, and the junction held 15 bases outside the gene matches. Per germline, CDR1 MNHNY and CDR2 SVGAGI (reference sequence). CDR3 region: CASSRHPRGGSSSYNEQFF. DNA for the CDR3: TGTGCCAGCAGTCGCCACCCCCGGGGGGGCTCCAGCTCCTACAATGAGCAGTTCTTC.

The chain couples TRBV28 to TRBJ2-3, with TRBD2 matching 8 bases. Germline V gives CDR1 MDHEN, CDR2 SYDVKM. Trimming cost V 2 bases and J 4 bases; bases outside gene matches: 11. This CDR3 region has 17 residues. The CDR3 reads CASSLSGGRRIADTQYF. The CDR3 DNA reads TGTGCCAGCAGTTTAAGCGGGGGACGAAGAATCGCAGATACGCAGTATTTT.

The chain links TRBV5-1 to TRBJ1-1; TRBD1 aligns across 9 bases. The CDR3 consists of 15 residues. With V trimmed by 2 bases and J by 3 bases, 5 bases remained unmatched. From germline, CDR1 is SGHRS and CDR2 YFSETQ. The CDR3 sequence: CASSFETGGYTEAFF. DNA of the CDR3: TGCGCCAGCAGCTTTGAGACAGGGGGGTACACTGAAGCTTTCTTT. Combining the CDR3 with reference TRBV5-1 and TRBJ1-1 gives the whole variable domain KAGVTQTPRYLIKTRGQQVTLSCSPISGHRSVSWYQQTPGQGLQFLFEYFSETQRNKGNFPGRFSGRQFSNSRSEMNVSTLELGDSALYLCASSFETGGYTEAFFGQGTRLTVV.

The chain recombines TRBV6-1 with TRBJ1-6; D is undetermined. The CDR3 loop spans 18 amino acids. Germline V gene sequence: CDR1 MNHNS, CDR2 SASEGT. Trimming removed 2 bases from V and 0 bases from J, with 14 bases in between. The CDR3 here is CASSEWSKGSSYNSPLHF. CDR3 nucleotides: TGTGCCAGCAGTGAATGGTCGAAAGGGAGCTCCTATAATTCACCCCTCCACTTT.

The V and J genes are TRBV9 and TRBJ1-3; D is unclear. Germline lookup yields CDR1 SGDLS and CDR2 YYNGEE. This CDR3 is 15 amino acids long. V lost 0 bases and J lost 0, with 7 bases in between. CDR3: CASSVEQYSGNTIYF. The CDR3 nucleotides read TGTGCCAGCAGCGTAGAACAGTACTCTGGAAACACCATATATTTT.

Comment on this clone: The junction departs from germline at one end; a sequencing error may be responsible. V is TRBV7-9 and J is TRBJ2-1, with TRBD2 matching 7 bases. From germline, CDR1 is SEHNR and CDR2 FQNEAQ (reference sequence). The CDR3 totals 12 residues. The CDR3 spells CASSSSGEEPFF. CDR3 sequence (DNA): TGTGCCAGCAGCTCGAGCGGGGAAGAGCCGTTCTTC.

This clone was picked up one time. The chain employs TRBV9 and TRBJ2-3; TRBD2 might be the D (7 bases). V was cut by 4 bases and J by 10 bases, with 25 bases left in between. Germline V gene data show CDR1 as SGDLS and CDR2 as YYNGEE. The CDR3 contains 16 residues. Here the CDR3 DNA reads TGTGCCAGCAGCCCGAGGGGGGGCGGGAGAGAGGCGGCGCAGTATTTT. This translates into CASSPRGGGREAAQYF. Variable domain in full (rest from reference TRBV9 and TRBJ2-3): DSGVTQTPKHLITATGQRVTLRCSPRSGDLSVYWYQQSLDQGLQFLIQYYNGEERAKGNILERFSAQQFPDLHSELNLSSLELGDSALYFCASSPRGGGREAAQYFGPGTRLTVL.

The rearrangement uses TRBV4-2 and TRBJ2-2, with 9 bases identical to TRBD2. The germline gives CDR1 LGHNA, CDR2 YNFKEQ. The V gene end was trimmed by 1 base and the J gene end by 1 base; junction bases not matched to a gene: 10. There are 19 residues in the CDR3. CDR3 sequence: CASSQGEASGALNTGELFF. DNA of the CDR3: TGTGCCAGCAGCCAAGGAGAGGCTAGCGGGGCCTTGAACACCGGGGAGCTGTTTTTT.

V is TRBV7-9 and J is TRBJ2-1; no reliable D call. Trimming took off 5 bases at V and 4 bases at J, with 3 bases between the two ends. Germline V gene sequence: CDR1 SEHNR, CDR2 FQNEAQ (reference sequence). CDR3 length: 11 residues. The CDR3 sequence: CASSPYNEQFF. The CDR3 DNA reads TGTGCCAGCAGCCCTTACAATGAGCAGTTCTTC.

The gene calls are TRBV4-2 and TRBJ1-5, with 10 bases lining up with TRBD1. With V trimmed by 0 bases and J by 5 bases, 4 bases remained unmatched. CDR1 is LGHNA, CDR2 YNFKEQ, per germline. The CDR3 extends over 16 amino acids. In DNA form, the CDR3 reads TGTGCCAGCAGCCAAGATACCGGGACAGGGGATCAGCCCCAGCATTTT. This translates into CASSQDTGTGDQPQHF.

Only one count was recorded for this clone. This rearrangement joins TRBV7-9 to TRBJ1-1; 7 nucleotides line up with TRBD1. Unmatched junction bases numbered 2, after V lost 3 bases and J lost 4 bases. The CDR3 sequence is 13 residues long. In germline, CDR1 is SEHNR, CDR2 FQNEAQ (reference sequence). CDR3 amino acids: CASSFYRGTEAFF. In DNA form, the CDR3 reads TGTGCCAGCAGCTTCTACAGGGGCACTGAAGCTTTCTTT.

CDR3 loop: CASSQGGLGDTEAFF. The CDR3 nucleotides are TGCGCCAGCAGCCAAGGGGGTCTAGGGGACACTGAAGCTTTCTTT. The rearrangement joins TRBV4-1 to TRBJ1-1; D is perhaps TRBD1 (5 bases). This CDR3 spans 15 amino acids. Germline loops: CDR1 MGHRA, CDR2 YSYEKL. V shed 1 base and J shed 3 bases, with 12 bases lying between them.

The CDR3 reads CASSYDQGQYNSPLHF. CDR3 DNA sequence: TGTGCCAGCAGTTATGATCAAGGACAATATAATTCACCCCTCCACTTT. The chain is built from TRBV6-2 or TRBV6-3 and TRBJ1-6, with TRBD1 as a possible D gene (5 bases). Germline assignment: CDR1 MNHEY and CDR2 SVGEGT. The CDR3 runs to 16 residues. Trimming cost V 3 bases and J 4 bases, with 13 bases left between them.

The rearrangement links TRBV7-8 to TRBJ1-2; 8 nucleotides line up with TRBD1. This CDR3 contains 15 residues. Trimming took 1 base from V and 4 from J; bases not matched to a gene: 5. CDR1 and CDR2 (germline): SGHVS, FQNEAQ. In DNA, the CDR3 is TGTGCCAGCAGCTTAGTTGGTCAGGGGGCCTATGGCTACACCTTC. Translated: CASSLVGQGAYGYTF. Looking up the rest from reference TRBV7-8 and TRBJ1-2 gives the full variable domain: GAGVSQSPRYKVAKRGQDVALRCDPISGHVSLFWYQQALGQGPEFLTYFQNEAQLDKSGLPSDRFFAERPEGSVSTLKIQRTQQEDSAVYLCASSLVGQGAYGYTFGSGTRLTVV.

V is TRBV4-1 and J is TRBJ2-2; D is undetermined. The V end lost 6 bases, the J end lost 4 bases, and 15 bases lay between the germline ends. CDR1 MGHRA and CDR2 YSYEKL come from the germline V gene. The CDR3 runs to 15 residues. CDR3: CASRMSWFFTGELFF. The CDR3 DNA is TGCGCCAGCAGGATGAGTTGGTTCTTCACCGGGGAGCTGTTTTTT.

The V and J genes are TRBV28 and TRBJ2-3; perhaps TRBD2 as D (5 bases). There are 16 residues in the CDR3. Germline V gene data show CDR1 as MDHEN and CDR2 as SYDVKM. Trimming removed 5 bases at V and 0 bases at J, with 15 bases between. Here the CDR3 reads CASSTPGLKSTDTQYF. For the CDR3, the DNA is TGTGCCAGCAGTACCCCCGGACTGAAGAGCACAGATACGCAGTATTTT.

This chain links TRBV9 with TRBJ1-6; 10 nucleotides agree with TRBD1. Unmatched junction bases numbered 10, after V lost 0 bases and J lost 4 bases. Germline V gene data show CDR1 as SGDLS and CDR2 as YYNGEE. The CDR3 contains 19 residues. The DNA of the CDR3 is TGTGCCAGCAGCGTAGCGGATGCCGGGACAGGGGCTTATAATTCACCCCTCCACTTT. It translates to CASSVADAGTGAYNSPLHF.

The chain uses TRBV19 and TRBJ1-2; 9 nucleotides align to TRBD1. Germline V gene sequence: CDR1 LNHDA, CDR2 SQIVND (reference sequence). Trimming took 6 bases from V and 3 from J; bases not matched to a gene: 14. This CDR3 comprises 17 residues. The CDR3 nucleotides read TGTGCCAGTAGACCTTTCGGACAGGGGCCGGCTCACTATGGCTACACCTTC. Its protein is CASRPFGQGPAHYGYTF.